This TCR beta chain appears in the sequencing data of a study of PD-L1 blockade in urothelial cancer. CDR3 length equals 15 residues. The V segment lost 2 bases and the J segment 6 bases; nucleotides outside the gene matches: 4. Germline V CDR1 and CDR2: KGHSH, LQKENI. Method: immunoSEQ multiplex PCR; TCRdb's copy keeps in-frame clones and lacks some. The sample consists of about 24,000 clones, about four fifths of them appearing once. Sequences were derived from PBMCs, sampled around atezolizumab (anti-PD-L1) treatment. The V and J genes are TRBV18 and TRBJ2-3, with 11 bases matching TRBD2. The sequence was collected from a man aged 70-80 years with urothelial cancer. CDR3 region: CASSPASGRRDTQYF. The CDR3 coding sequence is TGTGCCAGCTCACCAGCTAGCGGGAGGAGGGATACGCAGTATTTT.